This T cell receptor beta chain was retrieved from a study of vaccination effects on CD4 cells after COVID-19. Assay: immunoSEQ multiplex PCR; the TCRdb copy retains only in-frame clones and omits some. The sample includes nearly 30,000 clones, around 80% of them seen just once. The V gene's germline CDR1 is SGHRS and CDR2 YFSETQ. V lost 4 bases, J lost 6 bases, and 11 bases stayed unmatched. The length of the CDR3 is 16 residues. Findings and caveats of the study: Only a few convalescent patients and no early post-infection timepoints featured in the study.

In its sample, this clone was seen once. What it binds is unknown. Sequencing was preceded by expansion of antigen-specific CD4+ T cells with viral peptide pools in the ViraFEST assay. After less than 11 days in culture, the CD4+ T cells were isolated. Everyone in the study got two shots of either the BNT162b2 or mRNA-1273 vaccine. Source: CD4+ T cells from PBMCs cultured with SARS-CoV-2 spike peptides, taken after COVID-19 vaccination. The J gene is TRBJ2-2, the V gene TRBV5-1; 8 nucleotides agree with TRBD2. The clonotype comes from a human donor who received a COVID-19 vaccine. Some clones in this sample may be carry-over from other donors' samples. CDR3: CASSRNPGLEAGELFF. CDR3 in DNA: TGCGCCAGCAGCCGTAACCCGGGACTAGAGGCCGGGGAGCTGTTTTTT.